One sample yielded the 22 T cell receptor beta chains listed below, sequenced in a study of blood T cell repertoires in COVID-19. The assay was immunoSEQ multiplex PCR, and TCRdb's table has in-frame clones only and misses some. The sample lists some 180,000 clones; just under 80% were seen once. The sequencing sample was made of peripheral blood. Receptor source: a woman at least 80 years old with active or convalescent COVID-19.

This clone was seen once. This chain uses TRBV6-5 with TRBJ2-3; TRBD1 agrees at 11 bases. The CDR3 covers 14 residues. V gave up 5 bases and J gave up 4 bases; unmatched junction bases: 2. Germline-derived CDR1 and CDR2 are MNHEY and SVGAGI. The CDR3 sequence is CASSRTGGADTQYF. CDR3 in DNA: TGTGCCAGCAGTAGGACAGGGGGCGCAGATACGCAGTATTTT.

J is TRBJ2-5 and V is TRBV6-5; possible D gene TRBD1, 6 bases. Trimming removed 7 bases from V and 1 base from J, with 10 bases in between. Germline CDR1 reads MNHEY; CDR2 reads SVGAGI. The CDR3 has 13 amino acids. CDR3 DNA sequence: TGTGCCAGCACCCGACAGGCCCAAGAGACCCAGTACTTC. This translates into CASTRQAQETQYF.

The V and J genes are TRBV2 and TRBJ1-2; 11 nucleotides line up with TRBD1. Germline V gene data show CDR1 as SNHLY and CDR2 as FYNNEI. The length of the CDR3 is 14 residues. V lost 4 bases, J lost 10 bases, and 8 bases stayed unmatched. The CDR3 loop is CASSGTGGPTVYTF. The CDR3 region has the DNA TGTGCCAGCAGTGGGACAGGGGGCCCGACGGTCTACACCTTC.

The rearrangement joins TRBV4-1 to TRBJ2-1; 7 bases align to TRBD2. This CDR3 comprises 15 residues. The germline gives CDR1 MGHRA, CDR2 YSYEKL. The V and J ends lost 1 base and 1 base, in that order; junction bases with no gene match: 1. The CDR3: CASSQGGGSYNEQFF. The CDR3 DNA sequence: TGCGCCAGCAGCCAAGGGGGGGGTTCCTACAATGAGCAGTTCTTC.

The chain has TRBV19 and TRBJ1-1; 7 nucleotides agree with TRBD1. Germline-derived CDR1 and CDR2 are LNHDA and SQIVND (reference sequence). V shed 8 bases and J 1 base; nucleotides not matched to a gene: 4. This CDR3 region has 13 residues. This CDR3 is CASGGQRNTEAFF. CDR3 DNA sequence: TGTGCCAGTGGGGGACAGAGGAACACTGAAGCTTTCTTT.

The rearrangement uses TRBV24-1 and TRBJ2-7, with D possibly TRBD2 on 6 matching bases. The CDR3 consists of 11 residues. V lost 5 bases to trimming and J lost 6 bases, with 7 bases between them. In germline, CDR1 is KGHDR, CDR2 SFDVKD. The CDR3 nucleotides are TGTGCCACCAGTGGGGGGGTCGAGCAGTACTTC. Translated: CATSGGVEQYF.

The CDR3 here is CASSLAWAPEQYF. The DNA of the CDR3 is TGTGCCAGCAGCTTAGCGTGGGCCCCCGAGCAGTACTTC. The chain recombines TRBV11-2 with TRBJ2-7, with unresolved D. CDR1 and CDR2 from the germline V gene are SGHAT and FQNNGV. V gave up 1 base and J gave up 6 bases, with 10 bases separating them. This CDR3 comprises 13 residues.

A remark on this clone: The sample carries other DNA sequences with the same CDR3. This chain links TRBV20-1 with TRBJ2-5; no definite D call. V shed 3 bases and J shed 5 bases, with 4 bases lying between them. CDR1 is DFQATT, CDR2 SNEGSKA, per germline (reference sequence). This CDR3 region has 10 residues. The CDR3 DNA follows: TGCAGTGCTAGCGAGGAGACCCAGTACTTC. This gives the protein CSASEETQYF.

This clone came up a few times. The chain uses TRBV3-1 (or the pseudogene TRBV3-2) and TRBJ2-7; 7 bases map to TRBD1. The V and J ends lost 4 bases and 0 bases, in that order; junction bases with no gene match: 3. The CDR3 is made up of 14 amino acids. From germline, CDR1 is LGHDT and CDR2 YNNKEL (reference sequence). The DNA for the CDR3 is TGTGCCAGCAGCCTTGGGGACAGCTCCTACGAGCAGTACTTC. This sequence encodes CASSLGDSSYEQYF.

V and J are TRBV2 and TRBJ1-1; TRBD1 matches at 8 bases. The CDR3 loop spans 13 amino acids. The germline CDR1 and CDR2 sequences are SNHLY and FYNNEI. Germline trimming cut 8 bases from V and 5 bases from J; bases unmatched to any gene: 7. CDR3 DNA sequence: TGTGCCAGCTCTGGACAGGGAGGAACTGAAGCTTTCTTT. It codes for CASSGQGGTEAFF. Full variable domain (outside the CDR3, taken from reference TRBV2 and TRBJ1-1): EPEVTQTPSHQVTQMGQEVILRCVPISNHLYFYWYRQILGQKVEFLVSFYNNEISEKSEIFDDQFSVERPDGSNFTLKIRSTKLEDSAMYFCASSGQGGTEAFFGQGTRLTVV.

The rearrangement uses TRBV18 and TRBJ2-1, with D possibly being TRBD2 (5 bases). Trimming pared 6 bases from V and 6 bases from J, leaving 12 bases between. Germline CDR1 reads KGHSH; CDR2 reads LQKENI. The CDR3 consists of 13 residues. The CDR3 sequence is CASSSGEGNEQFF. In DNA, the CDR3 is TGTGCCAGCTCTTCCGGCGAGGGCAATGAGCAGTTCTTC. Using reference TRBV18 and TRBJ2-1 for the parts outside the CDR3, the full variable domain is NAGVMQNPRHLVRRRGQEARLRCSPMKGHSHVYWYRQLPEEGLKFMVYLQKENIIDESGMPKERFSAEFPKEGPSILRIQQVVRGDSAAYFCASSSGEGNEQFFGPGTRLTVL.

The chain recombines TRBV19 with TRBJ2-7; D ambiguous. This CDR3 is 15 amino acids long. V was trimmed by 3 bases and J by 3 bases, leaving 15 bases between them. Germline V gene lookup returns CDR1 LNHDA and CDR2 SQIVND (reference sequence). CDR3 amino acids: CASSIGSLINYEQYF. The CDR3, as DNA: TGTGCCAGTAGTATTGGTTCACTAATAAACTACGAGCAGTACTTC.

This sequence joins TRBV14 and TRBJ1-2; TRBD1 matches 11 bases. Germline V gene data show CDR1 as SGHDN and CDR2 as FVKESK. The CDR3 is 16 amino acids. After removal of 4 bases from V and 4 bases from J, the junction contained 8 bases not matched to a gene. In nucleotides, the CDR3 is TGTGCCAGCAGCCCCCAACGGGACAGGGGGTTCTATGGCTACACCTTC. This codes for CASSPQRDRGFYGYTF.

CDR3: CASSSNIGVRPREGYGYTF. As DNA, the CDR3 is TGTGCCAGCAGCTCCAATATTGGGGTACGCCCCCGGGAAGGCTATGGCTACACCTTC. This rearrangement joins TRBV7-9 to TRBJ1-2; D gene uncertain. V lost 4 bases, J lost 4 bases, and 28 bases lay in between. Germline values: CDR1 SEHNR, CDR2 FQNEAQ (reference sequence). CDR3 length: 19 amino acids.

The V and J genes are TRBV18 and TRBJ1-2, with 9 bases that match TRBD1. Germline V lookup: CDR1 KGHSH, CDR2 LQKENI. This CDR3 contains 13 residues. After removal of 5 bases from V and 4 bases from J, the junction contained 2 bases not matched to a gene. The CDR3 DNA reads as TGTGCCAGCTCAGAGGGACAGGGCTATGGCTACACCTTC. Its translation is CASSEGQGYGYTF.

This chain links TRBV7-9 with TRBJ2-5, with TRBD2 as a possible D gene (7 bases). The CDR3 contains 15 residues. Germline CDR1 SEHNR, CDR2 FQNEAQ (reference sequence). Deletions cut 3 bases from V and 3 bases from J, with 14 bases between. The CDR3 reads CASSFGSGGKETQYF. The CDR3 coding sequence is TGTGCCAGCAGCTTCGGGTCGGGGGGCAAAGAGACCCAGTACTTC.

V is TRBV15 and J is TRBJ1-2; D might be TRBD1 (6 bases). Germline V gene lookup returns CDR1 LNHNV and CDR2 YYDKDF (reference sequence). V gave up 2 bases and J gave up 4 bases, with 17 bases separating them. The CDR3 loop spans 16 amino acids. The CDR3 DNA sequence: TGTGCCACCAGCAGAAAACAGGGAGGACTAGCCTATGGCTACACCTTC. It is translated as CATSRKQGGLAYGYTF.

This clone was seen more than once but under ten times. V usage is TRBV9 and J usage is TRBJ2-3; 12 bases match TRBD2. The V gene's germline CDR1 is SGDLS and CDR2 YYNGEE. This CDR3 has 13 amino acids. V lost 0 bases to trimming and J lost 12 bases; unmatched junction nucleotides: 2. The CDR3 coding sequence is TGTGCCAGCAGCGTAGAACTAGCGGGGGGACAGTATTTT. It codes for CASSVELAGGQYF.

This chain links TRBV5-1 with TRBJ2-2, with D possibly TRBD1 on 6 matching bases. V shed 1 base and J shed 4 bases, with 11 bases lying between them. The germline V gene encodes CDR1 SGHRS and CDR2 YFSETQ. CDR3 length: 15 residues. In DNA, the CDR3 is TGCGCCAGCAGCTTGAGGCAGGGGACCACCGGGGAGCTGTTTTTT. Amino acids: CASSLRQGTTGELFF.

The chain links TRBV7-6 to TRBJ2-3; 8 nucleotides agree with TRBD1. CDR3 size: 14 residues. Germline V gene data show CDR1 as SGHVS and CDR2 as FNYEAQ. V shed 5 bases, J shed 1 base, and the junction held 2 bases outside the gene matches. CDR3 region: CASSKTGGTDTQYF. The CDR3 coding sequence is TGTGCCAGCAGCAAGACAGGGGGCACAGATACGCAGTATTTT.

V gene TRBV30 combines with J gene TRBJ2-2; D uncertain. The CDR3 is made up of 11 amino acids. With 0 bases removed from V and 7 bases from J, the gap between germline ends came to 3 bases. The germline V gene has CDR1 GTSNPN and CDR2 SVGIG (reference sequence). CDR3 nucleotide sequence: TGTGCCTGGAGTGTACTCGGGGAGCTGTTTTTT. Translation gives CAWSVLGELFF.

This chain links TRBV19 with TRBJ2-3; TRBD1 agrees at 10 bases. Germline V gives CDR1 LNHDA, CDR2 SQIVND (reference sequence). J gave up 5 bases and V 1 base, and 3 bases lay outside the gene matches. The CDR3 totals 15 residues. CDR3: CASSIGTGGGDTQYF. The CDR3 DNA reads as TGTGCCAGTAGTATAGGGACAGGGGGAGGAGATACGCAGTATTTT.